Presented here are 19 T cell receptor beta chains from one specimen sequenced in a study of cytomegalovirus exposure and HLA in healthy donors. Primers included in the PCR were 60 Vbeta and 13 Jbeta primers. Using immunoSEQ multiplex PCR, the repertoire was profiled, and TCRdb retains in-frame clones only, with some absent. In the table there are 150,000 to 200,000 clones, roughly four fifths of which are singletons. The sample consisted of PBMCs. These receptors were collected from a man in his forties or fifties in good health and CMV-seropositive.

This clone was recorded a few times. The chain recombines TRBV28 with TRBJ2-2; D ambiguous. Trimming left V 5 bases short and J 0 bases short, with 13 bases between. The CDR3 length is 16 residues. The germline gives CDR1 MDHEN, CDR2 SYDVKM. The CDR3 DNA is TGTGCCAGCAGTCCCCCCCTTCCGGCGAACACCGGGGAGCTGTTTTTT. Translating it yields CASSPPLPANTGELFF.

Here the CDR3 reads CASPTSGQGNGYTF. Here the CDR3 DNA reads TGTGCCAGCCCCACCTCGGGACAGGGAAATGGCTACACCTTC. The rearrangement joins TRBV27 to TRBJ1-2; TRBD1 matches 9 bases. The CDR3 totals 14 residues. From germline, CDR1 is MNHEY and CDR2 SMNVEV (reference sequence). V shed 8 bases, J shed 6 bases, and the junction held 10 bases outside the gene matches.

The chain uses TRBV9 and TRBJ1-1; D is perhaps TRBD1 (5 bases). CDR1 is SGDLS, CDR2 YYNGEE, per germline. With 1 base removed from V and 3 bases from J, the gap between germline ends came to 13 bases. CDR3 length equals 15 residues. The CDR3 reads CASSVQAGRDTEAFF. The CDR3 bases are TGTGCCAGCAGCGTACAGGCGGGACGGGACACTGAAGCTTTCTTT. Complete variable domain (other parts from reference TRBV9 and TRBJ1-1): DSGVTQTPKHLITATGQRVTLRCSPRSGDLSVYWYQQSLDQGLQFLIQYYNGEERAKGNILERFSAQQFPDLHSELNLSSLELGDSALYFCASSVQAGRDTEAFFGQGTRLTVV.

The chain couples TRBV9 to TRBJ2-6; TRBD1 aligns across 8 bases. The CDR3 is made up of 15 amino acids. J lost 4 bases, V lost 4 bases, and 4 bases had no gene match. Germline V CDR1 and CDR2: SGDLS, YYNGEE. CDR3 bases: TGTGCCAGCAGCCCAGGGGGCTCCGGGGCCAACGTCCTGACTTTC. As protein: CASSPGGSGANVLTF.

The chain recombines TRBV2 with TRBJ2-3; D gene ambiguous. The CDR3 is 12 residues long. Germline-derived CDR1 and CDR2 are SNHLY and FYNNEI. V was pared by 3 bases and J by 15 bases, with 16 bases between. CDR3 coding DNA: TGTGCCAGCAGTGATCGAGGAGTCAGCGAATATTTT. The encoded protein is CASSDRGVSEYF.

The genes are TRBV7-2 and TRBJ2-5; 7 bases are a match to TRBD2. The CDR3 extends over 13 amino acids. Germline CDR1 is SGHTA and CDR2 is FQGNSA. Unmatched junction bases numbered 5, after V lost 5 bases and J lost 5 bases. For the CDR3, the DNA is TGTGCCAGCAGCCGGGGGGTTTTGGAGACCCAGTACTTC. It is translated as CASSRGVLETQYF.

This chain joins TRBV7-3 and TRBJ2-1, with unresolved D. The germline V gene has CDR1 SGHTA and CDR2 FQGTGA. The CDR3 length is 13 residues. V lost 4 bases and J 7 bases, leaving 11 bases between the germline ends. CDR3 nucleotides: TGTGCCAGCAGCTCTTCCCCCAGGAATGAGCAGTTCTTC. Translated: CASSSSPRNEQFF.

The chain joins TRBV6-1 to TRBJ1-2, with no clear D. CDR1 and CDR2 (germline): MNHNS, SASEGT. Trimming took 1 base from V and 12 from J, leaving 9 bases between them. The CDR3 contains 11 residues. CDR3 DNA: TGTGCCAGCAGTGAAGGGTATGAGAACACCTTC. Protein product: CASSEGYENTF.

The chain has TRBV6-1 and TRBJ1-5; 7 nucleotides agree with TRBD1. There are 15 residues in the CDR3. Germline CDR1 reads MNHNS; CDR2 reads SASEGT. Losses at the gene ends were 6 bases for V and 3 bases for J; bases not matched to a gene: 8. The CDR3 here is CASRLYRGSNQPQHF. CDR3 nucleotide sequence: TGTGCCAGCAGACTTTACAGGGGTTCCAATCAGCCCCAGCATTTT.

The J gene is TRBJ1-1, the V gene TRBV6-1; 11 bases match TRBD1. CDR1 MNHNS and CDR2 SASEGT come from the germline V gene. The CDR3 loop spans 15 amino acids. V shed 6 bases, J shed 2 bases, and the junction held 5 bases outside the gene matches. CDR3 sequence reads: CASRGRTGGNTEAFF. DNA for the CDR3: TGTGCCAGCAGAGGGAGGACAGGGGGCAACACTGAAGCTTTCTTT.

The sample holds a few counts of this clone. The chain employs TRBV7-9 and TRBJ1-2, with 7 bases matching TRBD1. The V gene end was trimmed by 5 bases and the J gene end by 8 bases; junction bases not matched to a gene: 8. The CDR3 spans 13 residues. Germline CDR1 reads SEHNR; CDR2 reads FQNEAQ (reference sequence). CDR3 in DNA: TGTGCCAGCAGCGCCGACAGGGTGGCCGGCTACACCTTC. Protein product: CASSADRVAGYTF.

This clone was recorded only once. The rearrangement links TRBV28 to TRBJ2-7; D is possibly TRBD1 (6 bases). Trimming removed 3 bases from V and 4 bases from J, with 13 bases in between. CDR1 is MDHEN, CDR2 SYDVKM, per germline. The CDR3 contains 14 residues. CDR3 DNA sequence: TGTGCCAGCAGTTTTCAAGGGGGTCTATACGAGCAGTACTTC. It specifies CASSFQGGLYEQYF. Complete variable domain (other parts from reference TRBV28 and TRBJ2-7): DVKVTQSSRYLVKRTGEKVFLECVQDMDHENMFWYRQDPGLGLRLIYFSYDVKMKEKGDIPEGYSVSREKKERFSLILESASTNQTSMYLCASSFQGGLYEQYFGPGTRLTVT.

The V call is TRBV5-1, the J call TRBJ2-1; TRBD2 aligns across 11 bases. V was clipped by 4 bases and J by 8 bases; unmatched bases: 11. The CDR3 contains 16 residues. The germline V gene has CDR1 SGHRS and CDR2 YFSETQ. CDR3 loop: CASSPGLAEAAHEQFF. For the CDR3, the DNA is TGCGCCAGCAGCCCGGGACTAGCGGAGGCAGCCCATGAGCAGTTCTTC. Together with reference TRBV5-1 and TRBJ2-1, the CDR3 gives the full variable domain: KAGVTQTPRYLIKTRGQQVTLSCSPISGHRSVSWYQQTPGQGLQFLFEYFSETQRNKGNFPGRFSGRQFSNSRSEMNVSTLELGDSALYLCASSPGLAEAAHEQFFGPGTRLTVL.

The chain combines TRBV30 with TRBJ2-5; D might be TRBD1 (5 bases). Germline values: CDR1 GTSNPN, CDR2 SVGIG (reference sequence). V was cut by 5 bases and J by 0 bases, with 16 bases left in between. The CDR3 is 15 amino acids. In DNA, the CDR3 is TGTGCCTGGGTGGAATCGACAGCGTACCAAGAGACCCAGTACTTC. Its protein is CAWVESTAYQETQYF.

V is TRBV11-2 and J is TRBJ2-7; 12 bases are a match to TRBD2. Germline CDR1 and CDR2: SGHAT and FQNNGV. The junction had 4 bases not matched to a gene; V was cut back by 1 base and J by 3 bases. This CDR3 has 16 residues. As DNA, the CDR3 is TGTGCCAGCAGCTTAGCCACTAGCGGGGGGTTCTACGAGCAGTACTTC. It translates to CASSLATSGGFYEQYF. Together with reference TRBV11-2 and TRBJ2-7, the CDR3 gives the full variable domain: EAGVAQSPRYKIIEKRQSVAFWCNPISGHATLYWYQQILGQGPKLLIQFQNNGVVDDSQLPKDRFSAERLKGVDSTLKIQPAKLEDSAVYLCASSLATSGGFYEQYFGPGTRLTVT.

The CDR3 reads CASSADRVEGYTF. The CDR3 DNA sequence: TGTGCCAGCAGCGCGGACAGGGTAGAGGGCTACACCTTC. V is TRBV11-2 and J is TRBJ1-2; 8 nucleotides match TRBD1. Unmatched junction bases numbered 7, after V lost 5 bases and J lost 8 bases. The CDR3 spans 13 residues. From germline, CDR1 is SGHAT and CDR2 FQNNGV.

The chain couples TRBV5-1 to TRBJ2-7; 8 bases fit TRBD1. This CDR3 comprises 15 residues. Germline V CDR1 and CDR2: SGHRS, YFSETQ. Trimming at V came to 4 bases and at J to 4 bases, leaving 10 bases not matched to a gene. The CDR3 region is CASSPRTGKNYEQYF. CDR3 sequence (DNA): TGCGCCAGCAGCCCCCGGACAGGGAAAAATTACGAGCAGTACTTC.

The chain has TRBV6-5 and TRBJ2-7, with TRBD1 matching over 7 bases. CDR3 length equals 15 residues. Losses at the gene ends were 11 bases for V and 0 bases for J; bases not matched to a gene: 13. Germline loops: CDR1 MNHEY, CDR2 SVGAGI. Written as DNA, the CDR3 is TGTGCCTGCAAAACAGGGGCGACGAGCTCCTACGAGCAGTACTTC. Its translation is CACKTGATSSYEQYF.

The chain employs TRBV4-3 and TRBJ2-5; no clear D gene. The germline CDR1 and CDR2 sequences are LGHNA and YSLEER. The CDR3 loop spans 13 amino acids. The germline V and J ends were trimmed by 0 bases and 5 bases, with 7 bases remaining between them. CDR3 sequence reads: CASSQDRLETQYF. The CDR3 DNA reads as TGCGCCAGCAGCCAAGACAGGTTGGAGACCCAGTACTTC.